This T cell receptor (beta chain) was identified during a study of OX40 agonist ivuxolimab in advanced cancers. In the study overall: Ivuxolimab was an agonistic, fully human IgG2 monoclonal antibody directed against OX40 (CD134), a costimulatory receptor. Intravenous ivuxolimab was administered to patients every 2 weeks at six dose levels: 0.01, 0.1, 0.3, 1.5, 3 and 10 mg/kg. Of the 50 to 55 dose-escalation patients, hepatocellular carcinoma was present in some 19, melanoma in approximately 15, renal cell carcinoma in 9 and head and neck cancer in 9. In the dose-escalation cohort, around four fifths of patients were male, and the mean age was approximately 60 years with a range of about 20 to 80. Patients were allowed to have had prior anti-PD-1, anti-PD-L1 or anti-CTLA-4 therapy, and around 41% of the dose-escalation patients had previously received checkpoint inhibitors. Partial responses occurred in three dose-escalation patients: two with cutaneous melanoma and one with hepatocellular carcinoma. Peripheral TCRbeta sequencing was intended to test whether TCR sequence diversity was altered and clonal T-cell expansion was caused by ivuxolimab. The paper reports the monotherapy dose-escalation portion (N of about 51 patients) of the phase I ivuxolimab trial.

Patients with autoimmune disease history or receiving systemic immunosuppression were excluded from the trial. Peripheral blood for TCR sequencing was drawn from every dose cohort at baseline, at cycle 4 day 1 and at cycle 7 day 1. The samples were taken from a phase I, first-in-human, multicenter, open-label dose-escalation trial of ivuxolimab. Adults with locally advanced or metastatic head and neck squamous cell, hepatocellular, melanoma or renal cell carcinoma were enrolled in the trial. CD4+ and CD8+ T cells were sorted separately from peripheral blood before TCR sequencing. The V end loses 4 bases and the J end loses 5 bases, and a stretch of 12 bases separates them. The CDR3 sequence holds 14 residues, the cysteine and phenylalanine included. Solely the CDR3 DNA is kept, with 42 bases framed from the first base. CDR1 MGHRA and CDR2 YSYEKL are derived from the germline V gene. Overall study outcomes, separate from this receptor: Low levels of normalized T-cell clonal expansion were also shown by some nonresponding patients. In the 0.1-3.0 mg/kg groups, partial responders had among the lowest normalized peripheral clonal expansion, particularly in CD8+ T cells. The antigen specificity of the peripheral T cells that underwent clonal expansion was not determined. On average, CD8+ T cells showed more expanded clones than CD4+ T cells after ivuxolimab. At doses from 0.1 to 3.0 mg/kg, clonal expansion was seen in both CD4+ and CD8+ blood T cells between baseline and week 6.

Genomic DNA was extracted from sorted cells for sequencing of the TCRbeta CDR3 region. The immunoSEQ Assay was used for sequencing of TCRbeta CDR3 regions. Here the immuneACCESS table is served through TCRdb, limited to in-frame sequences with V and J called. Missing clones are a known gap in these copies; in checked studies unresolved V genes cover under half, and the rest lacks a known reason. This sample lists approximately 30,000 clones; roughly 84% were detected once. The ten biggest clones cover about 20% of the sample. This clone was found once. Its antigen remains undetermined. Base qualities are not at hand, and no much larger clone is one base apart.

This TCR derives from an adult with an advanced solid tumor such as melanoma, head and neck, liver or kidney cancer. The receptor chain draws on TRBV4-1 and TRBJ2-1, with a tentative D gene TRBD1 over 6 matching bases. The material was CD4+ or CD8+ T cells sorted from blood, obtained in a trial of the OX40 agonist ivuxolimab. Here is the DNA: TGCGCCAGCAGCCTACAGGGTCTGGACAATGAGCAGTTCTTC. Its protein is CASSLQGLDNEQFF.